A single sample gave rise to the 15 T cell receptor beta chains below, sequenced in a study of T cell repertoires in cytomegalovirus infection. MiXCR, applied by TCRdb to the reads, yields one record per CDR3 protein. The sample lists roughly 80,000 distinct CDR3 sequences, about 24% seen once, with roughly 50% in the top ten. The antigens these receptors bind are not known. The material sequenced was CD8+ T cells from cultured PBMCs, taken from culture after CMV antigen stimulation. The source is a human donor in good health (CMV status not recorded). Some clones in this sample may be carry-over from other donors' samples.

The rearrangement links TRBV7-6 to TRBJ1-4, with D perhaps TRBD1 (6 bases). The CDR3 length is 15 residues. Germline-derived CDR1 and CDR2 are SGHVS and FNYEAQ. The V end lost 5 bases, the J end lost 1 base, and 11 bases lay between the germline ends. The CDR3: CASSARTVTNEKLFF. The CDR3 DNA reads as TGTGCCAGCAGCGCGAGGACAGTAACTAATGAAAAACTGTTTTTT.

Many counts were recorded for this clonotype. The chain couples TRBV7-9 to TRBJ2-7; D remains unclear. The CDR3 has 12 amino acids. The germline V gene encodes CDR1 SEHNR and CDR2 FQNEAQ (reference sequence). V was trimmed by 5 bases and J by 6 bases, leaving 11 bases between them. CDR3 nucleotides: TGTGCCAGCAGCGTGGACCCGTTCGAGCAGTACTTC. The encoded protein is CASSVDPFEQYF.

This clonotype was detected many times. The chain is built from TRBV6-6 and TRBJ1-1, with D uncertain. V was pared by 0 bases and J by 5 bases, with 7 bases between. Germline CDR1 reads MNHNY; CDR2 reads SVGAGI (reference sequence). The CDR3 has 13 amino acids. The CDR3 DNA reads TGTGCCAGCAGTTACTCGTTGCTTACTGAAGCTTTCTTT. It specifies CASSYSLLTEAFF.

The chain joins TRBV6-2 or TRBV6-3 to TRBJ1-3; weak D call: TRBD1 (5 bases). Trimming cost V 2 bases and J 5 bases, with 25 bases left between them. CDR1 and CDR2 (germline): MNHEY, SVGEGT. The CDR3 extends over 19 amino acids. The CDR3 sequence is CASSYLEDTADVDRNTIYF. CDR3 in DNA: TGTGCCAGCAGTTACCTGGAGGACACGGCCGACGTTGATAGAAACACCATATATTTT.

The chain has TRBV7-3 and TRBJ2-1, with 7 bases identical to TRBD2. The CDR3 has 14 residues. With V trimmed by 5 bases and J by 5 bases, 6 bases remained unmatched. From germline, CDR1 is SGHTA and CDR2 FQGTGA. The CDR3 region has the DNA TGTGCCAGCAGCCTCTCGGGGGGTGACAATGAGCAGTTCTTC. Translated: CASSLSGGDNEQFF.

This clonotype was picked up a small number of times. This chain links TRBV11-2 with TRBJ1-5, with D maybe TRBD1 (5 bases). Germline lookup yields CDR1 SGHAT and CDR2 FQNNGV. Trimming stripped 5 bases from V and 2 bases from J, with 16 bases between. This CDR3 contains 16 residues. DNA for the CDR3: TGTGCCAGCAGCGCCCCGACAGACGGAGGCAATCAGCCCCAGCATTTT. Translated: CASSAPTDGGNQPQHF.

In this sample, this clonotype turned up a few times. The V call is TRBV12-3 or TRBV12-4, the J call TRBJ1-2; no clear D. The V end was cut by 5 bases, the J end by 6 bases, with 4 bases between. The CDR3 contains 10 residues. The CDR3: CASSGDGYTF. For the CDR3, the DNA is TGTGCCAGCAGTGGGGATGGCTACACCTTC.

This clonotype was counted at least ten times. V usage is TRBV12-5 and J usage is TRBJ2-1; D is unclear. The length of the CDR3 is 11 residues. The V end lost 6 bases, the J end lost 10 bases, and 10 bases lay between the germline ends. Germline values: CDR1 LGHNT, CDR2 FRNRAP. CDR3 DNA: TGTGCTAGTGGCCTTGGGGTCGAGCAGTTCTTC. Its protein is CASGLGVEQFF.

This clonotype showed up just a few times. The chain recombines TRBV4-1 with TRBJ1-6; perhaps TRBD1 as D (6 bases). CDR3 length equals 17 residues. Trimming took 4 bases from V and 6 from J, leaving 19 bases between them. Germline values: CDR1 MGHRA, CDR2 YSYEKL. The CDR3 is CASSPFPSLRGNSPLHF. The DNA of the CDR3 is TGCGCCAGCAGCCCCTTCCCCTCCCTCAGGGGTAATTCACCCCTCCACTTT.

The J gene is TRBJ2-3, the V gene TRBV12-3 or TRBV12-4, with 10 bases identical to TRBD1. V shed 3 bases, J shed 1 base, and the junction held 7 bases outside the gene matches. The CDR3 sequence is 17 residues long. CDR3 loop: CASSFPWDRGGTDTQYF. CDR3 nucleotides: TGTGCCAGCAGTTTCCCCTGGGACAGGGGAGGCACAGATACGCAGTATTTT.

This clonotype was detected only a few times. The chain links TRBV4-3 to TRBJ1-6; D might be TRBD1 (5 bases). Trimming left V 4 bases short and J 2 bases short, with 9 bases between. The length of the CDR3 is 15 residues. In germline, CDR1 is LGHNA, CDR2 YSLEER. The CDR3 DNA sequence: TGCGCCAGCAGCCTAGGGGATACCTATAATTCACCCCTCCACTTT. This encodes CASSLGDTYNSPLHF.

This clonotype has a handful of counts. The CDR3 sequence: CASSQDAGGPYEQYF. Here the CDR3 DNA reads TGCGCCAGCAGCCAAGATGCGGGGGGGCCCTACGAGCAGTACTTC. The chain joins TRBV4-1 to TRBJ2-7; TRBD2 matches at 9 bases. In germline, CDR1 is MGHRA, CDR2 YSYEKL. V was pared by 0 bases and J by 2 bases, with 2 bases of the junction left unmatched. This CDR3 is 15 amino acids long.

The chain is built from TRBV19 and TRBJ2-3; D is perhaps TRBD1 (5 bases). Trimming cost V 5 bases and J 3 bases, with 15 bases left between them. The length of the CDR3 is 15 residues. Looked up from germline, CDR1 is LNHDA and CDR2 is SQIVND (reference sequence). Here the CDR3 reads CASSARLTVTDTQYF. The CDR3 coding sequence is TGTGCCAGTAGTGCCCGGTTGACAGTTACAGATACGCAGTATTTT.

The V gene is TRBV7-9, the J gene TRBJ1-1, with 7 bases that match TRBD1. The V gene end was trimmed by 2 bases and the J gene end by 0 bases; junction bases not matched to a gene: 9. The CDR3 length is 17 residues. CDR1 SEHNR and CDR2 FQNEAQ come from the germline V gene (reference sequence). The CDR3 DNA follows: TGTGCCAGCAGCTTATCGACAGGGTCTTATTTGAACACTGAAGCTTTCTTT. Its translation is CASSLSTGSYLNTEAFF.

This chain uses TRBV5-6 with TRBJ1-4, with a possible D match to TRBD1 (6 bases). The V end lost 4 bases, the J end lost 8 bases, and 15 bases lay between the germline ends. The CDR3 extends over 14 amino acids. Per germline, CDR1 SGHDT and CDR2 YYEEEE. CDR3 nucleotide sequence: TGTGCCAGCAGCGTTGGACAGCGGTGGGAAAAACTGTTTTTT. Residues: CASSVGQRWEKLFF.